What follows are 24 T cell receptor beta chains derived from one specimen sequenced in a study of TIL therapy for anti-PD-1-resistant metastatic lung cancer. Time point described: pre-treatment sample, taken before nivolumab and TIL therapy. Sequencing used immunoSEQ v3. Measured with immunoSEQ multiplex PCR; TCRdb has only the in-frame clones, and not every one. Among fewer than 25,000 clones listed, about three quarters were seen once. The specimen comprised blood, sampled at baseline. These receptors were taken from a person aged 25-80 years with non-small cell lung cancer.

The chain is built from TRBV4-3 and TRBJ2-2; D call uncertain. Trimming left V 1 base short and J 3 bases short, with 9 bases between. Germline V gives CDR1 LGHNA, CDR2 YSLEER. The CDR3 runs 15 residues. The DNA of the CDR3 is TGCGCCAGCAGCCAAGCGCCCCGGGACACCGGGGAGCTGTTTTTT. It yields the protein CASSQAPRDTGELFF.

This clone was observed a handful of times. The chain joins TRBV7-9 to TRBJ2-3; possibly TRBD1 for D (5 bases). Trimming cost V 3 bases and J 7 bases, with 20 bases left between them. The CDR3 loop spans 16 amino acids. In germline, CDR1 is SEHNR, CDR2 FQNEAQ (reference sequence). CDR3 residues: CASSFFPWGAINTQYF. Here the CDR3 DNA reads TGTGCCAGCAGCTTTTTCCCGTGGGGCGCGATAAATACGCAGTATTTT.

The chain recombines TRBV7-9 with TRBJ1-5; 8 nucleotides match TRBD1. V lost 5 bases and J lost 4; bases outside the gene matches: 7. Germline CDR1 reads SEHNR; CDR2 reads FQNEAQ (reference sequence). This CDR3 has 15 amino acids. CDR3 in amino acids: CASSATGQGNQPQHF. The CDR3 DNA is TGTGCCAGCAGCGCCACCGGACAGGGTAATCAGCCCCAGCATTTT. The whole variable domain, remainder taken from reference TRBV7-9 and TRBJ1-5, is DTGVSQNPRHKITKRGQNVTFRCDPISEHNRLYWYRQTLGQGPEFLTYFQNEAQLEKSRLLSDRFSAERPKGSFSTLEIQRTEQGDSAMYLCASSATGQGNQPQHFGDGTRLSIL.

This rearrangement joins TRBV29-1 to TRBJ1-1; 9 bases line up with TRBD1. The V gene end was trimmed by 7 bases and the J gene end by 5 bases; junction bases not matched to a gene: 8. CDR1 SQVTM and CDR2 ANQGSEA come from the germline V gene. The CDR3 consists of 13 residues. The CDR3 reads CSAPGQGRTEAFF. The CDR3 DNA reads TGCAGCGCCCCAGGACAGGGGAGGACTGAAGCTTTCTTT.

The J gene is TRBJ2-6, the V gene TRBV2; 8 bases are a match to TRBD1. The CDR3 covers 19 residues. The V segment lost 2 bases and the J segment 0 bases; nucleotides outside the gene matches: 9. The germline CDR1 and CDR2 sequences are SNHLY and FYNNEI. The CDR3 region is CASSELGGQVISGANVLTF. The CDR3 DNA is TGTGCCAGCAGTGAACTTGGGGGACAGGTGATCTCTGGGGCCAACGTCCTGACTTTC.

V is TRBV10-3 and J is TRBJ2-3, with 16 bases identical to TRBD2. The germline V gene has CDR1 ENHRY and CDR2 SYGVKD. Unmatched junction bases numbered 17, after V lost 0 bases and J lost 2 bases. The CDR3 runs to 23 residues. The CDR3 sequence: CAISESNRGLAGGPYLATDTQYF. In nucleotides, the CDR3 is TGTGCCATCAGTGAGTCCAACCGGGGACTAGCGGGGGGGCCCTATCTGGCCACAGATACGCAGTATTTT.

The V and J genes are TRBV5-1 and TRBJ1-2; no clear D gene. The CDR3 loop spans 12 amino acids. Deletions cut 1 base from V and 7 bases from J, with 8 bases between. Germline CDR1 SGHRS, CDR2 YFSETQ. The chain's CDR3 is CASSLSDTGYTF. The CDR3 DNA reads TGCGCCAGCAGCTTGTCTGACACTGGCTACACCTTC.

This chain connects TRBV5-1 to TRBJ2-7, with D perhaps matching TRBD1 or TRBD2 (6 bases each). The V end was cut by 3 bases, the J end by 7 bases, with 23 bases between. The CDR3 spans 16 residues. CDR1 and CDR2 from the germline V gene are SGHRS and YFSETQ. CDR3 bases: TGCGCCAGCAGCTATGGCCCACAGGGCTCGGGAGTAGAGCAGTACTTC. Protein product: CASSYGPQGSGVEQYF.

This clone was seen more than once but under ten times. CDR3 nucleotide sequence: TGCAGCGCTCACCAGGGGGGGAACACTGAAGCTTTCTTT. Protein product: CSAHQGGNTEAFF. The chain has TRBV29-1 and TRBJ1-1; 7 bases align to TRBD1. Per the germline V gene, CDR1 is SQVTM and CDR2 is ANQGSEA. Losses at the gene ends were 7 bases for V and 1 base for J; bases not matched to a gene: 6. The CDR3 sequence is 13 residues long.

This sequence joins TRBV7-9 and TRBJ1-1; maybe TRBD1 (6 bases). This CDR3 comprises 13 residues. Trimming left V 5 bases short and J 4 bases short, with 11 bases between. CDR1 SEHNR and CDR2 FQNEAQ come from the germline V gene (reference sequence). This CDR3 is CASSTQQGTEAFF. Here the CDR3 DNA reads TGTGCCAGCAGCACGCAACAGGGCACTGAAGCTTTCTTT.

The V gene is TRBV4-3, the J gene TRBJ1-4; TRBD1 matches 9 bases. V trimming: 1 base; J trimming: 6 bases; junction bases outside the gene matches: 0. CDR1 is LGHNA, CDR2 YSLEER, per germline. This CDR3 comprises 14 residues. For the CDR3, the DNA is TGCGCCAGCAGCCAAGGGACAGGGGATGAAAAACTGTTTTTT. The encoded protein is CASSQGTGDEKLFF.

The J gene is TRBJ2-1, the V gene TRBV19, with D unresolved. The CDR3 loop spans 13 amino acids. The germline V and J ends were trimmed by 10 bases and 6 bases, with 16 bases remaining between them. Germline V gene data show CDR1 as LNHDA and CDR2 as SQIVND (reference sequence). CDR3 loop: CATRWRGGNEQFF. DNA for the CDR3: TGTGCCACTCGCTGGAGAGGCGGCAATGAGCAGTTCTTC. The whole variable domain, remainder taken from reference TRBV19 and TRBJ2-1, is DGGITQSPKYLFRKEGQNVTLSCEQNLNHDAMYWYRQDPGQGLRLIYYSQIVNDFQKGDIAEGYSVSREKKESFPLTVTSAQKNPTAFYLCATRWRGGNEQFFGPGTRLTVL.

This chain joins TRBV28 and TRBJ1-5; 7 bases are shared with TRBD1. This CDR3 is 14 amino acids long. After removal of 2 bases from V and 10 bases from J, the junction contained 8 bases not matched to a gene. Germline lookup yields CDR1 MDHEN and CDR2 SYDVKM. For the CDR3, the DNA is TGTGCCAGCAGTTTAGGAGGGGGCGGAGGACCCCAGCATTTT. Protein: CASSLGGGGGPQHF. The complete variable domain, with remaining parts taken from reference TRBV28 and TRBJ1-5, reads DVKVTQSSRYLVKRTGEKVFLECVQDMDHENMFWYRQDPGLGLRLIYFSYDVKMKEKGDIPEGYSVSREKKERFSLILESASTNQTSMYLCASSLGGGGGPQHFGDGTRLSIL.

The chain combines TRBV6-7 with TRBJ2-5; D call uncertain. Being an ORF, TRBV6-7 has a function that is uncertain. The V gene lost 2 bases and the J gene lost 4 bases, with 8 bases spanning the gap. The CDR3 is made up of 13 amino acids. The CDR3, as DNA: TGTGCCAGCAGTTACCAGGCAGGAGAGACCCAGTACTTC. This gives the protein CASSYQAGETQYF.

The CDR3 DNA is TGCGCCAGCAGCTTTGCGGGGAGGCCGAATGAAAAACTGTTTTTT. Amino acids: CASSFAGRPNEKLFF. The genes are TRBV5-1 and TRBJ1-4; no firm D call. The CDR3 spans 15 residues. Trimming cost V 2 bases and J 5 bases, with 13 bases left between them. The germline CDR1 and CDR2 sequences are SGHRS and YFSETQ.

In DNA, the CDR3 is TGTGCCATCAGCGATAATGAAAAACTGTTTTTT. As protein: CAISDNEKLFF. J is TRBJ1-4 and V is TRBV10-3; D call uncertain. The CDR3 runs 11 residues. With 6 bases removed from V and 4 bases from J, the gap between germline ends came to 3 bases. Germline V gene sequence: CDR1 ENHRY, CDR2 SYGVKD.

The rearrangement uses TRBV5-1 and TRBJ2-6, with TRBD1 matching over 10 bases. J lost 3 bases, V lost 5 bases, and 11 bases had no gene match. Looked up from germline, CDR1 is SGHRS and CDR2 is YFSETQ. The CDR3 is 18 amino acids. The CDR3 DNA is TGCGCCAGCAGGGGTGTCACGACAGGGGGCGTTGGGGCCAACGTCCTGACTTTC. Translated, it gives CASRGVTTGGVGANVLTF.

The genes are TRBV5-1 and TRBJ1-2, with 8 bases aligning to TRBD1. Germline CDR1 and CDR2: SGHRS and YFSETQ. The CDR3 contains 16 residues. The trim removed 4 bases at V and 8 bases at J, leaving 16 bases unmatched. Here the CDR3 DNA reads TGCGCCAGCAGCACAGACGGGACAGGTGGAGTAGTAGGCTACACCTTC. Amino acids: CASSTDGTGGVVGYTF.

The CDR3 here is CASSQIDLGLTSGNTIYF. The CDR3 DNA sequence: TGCGCCAGCAGCCAAATCGATCTGGGACTGACCTCTGGAAACACCATATATTTT. This chain joins TRBV4-1 and TRBJ1-3; D perhaps matches TRBD1 (5 bases). Per the germline V gene, CDR1 is MGHRA and CDR2 is YSYEKL. V lost 2 bases and J 0 bases, leaving 17 bases between the germline ends. The CDR3 extends over 18 amino acids.

The V call is TRBV29-1, the J call TRBJ2-7, with TRBD1 identical over 7 bases. Germline lookup yields CDR1 SQVTM and CDR2 ANQGSEA. The junction had 5 bases not matched to a gene; V was cut back by 7 bases and J by 2 bases. The CDR3 extends over 12 amino acids. The chain's CDR3 is CSGRQGPYEQYF. In DNA, the CDR3 is TGCAGCGGCCGACAGGGACCCTACGAGCAGTACTTC.

This clone was counted only a few times. V usage is TRBV5-6 and J usage is TRBJ2-7; D is ambiguous. Germline V gene sequence: CDR1 SGHDT, CDR2 YYEEEE. The V and J ends lost 2 bases and 2 bases respectively, with 8 bases between them. CDR3 length: 13 residues. CDR3 nucleotide sequence: TGTGCCAGCAGCTTTGGGCCCACCTACGAGCAGTACGTC. Translating it yields CASSFGPTYEQYV.

The CDR3 nucleotides are TGTGCCAGCAGCTTACTAGCGGGAGGGAACAATGAGCAGTTCTTC. It yields the protein CASSLLAGGNNEQFF. V and J are TRBV7-6 and TRBJ2-1; 12 bases fit TRBD2. The CDR3 has 15 residues. The trim removed 2 bases at V and 5 bases at J, leaving 1 base unmatched. Per the germline V gene, CDR1 is SGHVS and CDR2 is FNYEAQ.

The chain is built from TRBV12-5 and TRBJ1-1; D not resolved. V lost 5 bases and J lost 5, with 12 bases in between. Germline CDR1 is LGHNT and CDR2 is FRNRAP. The CDR3 spans 13 residues. CDR3 DNA: TGTGCTAGTGGTCTTCGGACGGGGACTGAAGCTTTCTTT. Translation gives CASGLRTGTEAFF.

The chain is built from TRBV18 and TRBJ1-1; 8 nucleotides align to TRBD1. The CDR3 is 16 residues long. V lost 1 base to trimming and J lost 5 bases; unmatched junction nucleotides: 9. Germline V gives CDR1 KGHSH, CDR2 LQKENI. The CDR3 DNA reads TGTGCCAGCTCACCACTTCAGGGGGCGGATGTAACTGAAGCTTTCTTT. Its translation is CASSPLQGADVTEAFF.